Presented here are 25 T cell receptor beta chains from one specimen sequenced in a study of CD8 T cells in ankylosing spondylitis. TCRdb used MiXCR to reprocess the 5' RACE reads, holding one entry per CDR3 protein. Of 380,000 or so distinct CDR3 sequences detected, 20% appear once; the ten largest clones hold around 14%. Sequencing was carried out using blood, either unsorted or a sorted T cell fraction (not recorded which). These TCRs come from a male donor with ankylosing spondylitis or in good health (not recorded which).

The V call is TRBV9, the J call TRBJ1-1, with TRBD1 as a possible D gene (5 bases). The CDR3 runs to 14 residues. V was clipped by 4 bases and J by 5 bases, with 15 bases between them. Looked up from germline, CDR1 is SGDLS and CDR2 is YYNGEE. In DNA, the CDR3 is TGTGCCAGCAGCTTATCCCACGGGGGTACTGAAGCTTTCTTT. Translation gives CASSLSHGGTEAFF.

This sequence joins TRBV5-6 and TRBJ2-2, with D unresolved. The V and J ends lost 2 bases and 5 bases respectively, with 10 bases between them. The CDR3 contains 14 residues. CDR1 is SGHDT and CDR2 is YYEEEE in the germline V gene. This chain's CDR3 is CASSLVRDTGELFF. CDR3 bases: TGTGCCAGCAGCTTAGTTAGGGATACCGGGGAGCTGTTTTTT.

This sequence joins TRBV14 and TRBJ2-1, with D possibly called TRBD1 or TRBD2 (5 bases each). The germline V and J ends were trimmed by 3 bases and 9 bases, with 6 bases remaining between them. Germline values: CDR1 SGHDN, CDR2 FVKESK. CDR3 length: 11 amino acids. This CDR3 reads CASSHGTEQFF. The CDR3 DNA reads TGTGCCAGCAGCCACGGGACTGAGCAGTTCTTC. The full variable domain, its missing parts supplied by reference TRBV14 and TRBJ2-1, is EAGVTQFPSHSVIEKGQTVTLRCDPISGHDNLYWYRRVMGKEIKFLLHFVKESKQDESGMPNNRFLAERTGGTYSTLKVQPAELEDSGVYFCASSHGTEQFFGPGTRLTVL.

The rearrangement uses TRBV19 and TRBJ2-3; tentatively, D is TRBD1 (6 bases). Germline CDR1 reads LNHDA; CDR2 reads SQIVND (reference sequence). The germline V and J ends were trimmed by 9 bases and 4 bases, with 11 bases remaining between them. This CDR3 contains 12 residues. The DNA of the CDR3 is TGTGCCAGCACGGACAGAGCAGATACGCAGTATTTT. Translated, it gives CASTDRADTQYF. Drawing the rest from reference TRBV19 and TRBJ2-3, the complete variable domain is DGGITQSPKYLFRKEGQNVTLSCEQNLNHDAMYWYRQDPGQGLRLIYYSQIVNDFQKGDIAEGYSVSREKKESFPLTVTSAQKNPTAFYLCASTDRADTQYFGPGTRLTVL.

This clonotype has a handful of counts. The gene calls are TRBV5-6 and TRBJ2-1, with no clear D. Germline values: CDR1 SGHDT, CDR2 YYEEEE. This CDR3 region has 13 residues. The V end was cut by 4 bases, the J end by 6 bases, with 11 bases between. The CDR3 coding sequence is TGTGCCAGCAGCCCACGGACGCCCAATGAGCAGTTCTTC. Translating gives CASSPRTPNEQFF.

The chain links TRBV30 to TRBJ2-1, with a weak D call TRBD2 (5 bases). The germline CDR1 and CDR2 sequences are GTSNPN and SVGIG (reference sequence). There are 11 residues in the CDR3. Between the trimmed V and J ends, which lost 0 bases and 10 bases, there was a span of 7 bases. The DNA of the CDR3 is TGTGCCTGGAGTGTACTAGTCGAGCAGTTCTTC. Amino acid sequence: CAWSVLVEQFF. The full variable domain, in which reference TRBV30 and TRBJ2-1 provide the parts outside the CDR3, is SQTIHQWPATLVQPVGSPLSLECTVEGTSNPNLYWYRQAAGRGLQLLFYSVGIGQISSEVPQNLSASRPQDRQFILSSKKLLLSDSGFYLCAWSVLVEQFFGPGTRLTVL.

This clonotype has more than one count but fewer than ten. The chain links TRBV12-3 or TRBV12-4 to TRBJ2-7; 11 nucleotides match TRBD2. This CDR3 has 14 residues. The J segment lost 3 bases and the V segment lost 8 bases, leaving 6 bases of the junction unmatched. CDR3: CASQLAGANYEQYF. The DNA for the CDR3 is TGTGCCAGCCAACTAGCGGGGGCGAACTACGAGCAGTACTTC.

The rearrangement links TRBV13 to TRBJ2-4; the match to TRBD1 covers 7 bases. Per germline, CDR1 PRHDT and CDR2 FYEKMQ (reference sequence). The CDR3 totals 19 residues. The V gene end was trimmed by 1 base and the J gene end by 0 bases; junction bases not matched to a gene: 12. CDR3 protein: CASSLVGTETLIAKNIQYF. CDR3 nucleotide sequence: TGTGCCAGCAGCTTAGTTGGGACAGAGACTTTAATAGCCAAAAACATTCAGTACTTC.

The chain is built from TRBV2 and TRBJ2-5, with D tentatively TRBD1 (6 bases). V was clipped by 7 bases and J by 3 bases, with 9 bases between them. The CDR3 totals 12 residues. Germline V gives CDR1 SNHLY, CDR2 FYNNEI. Here the CDR3 DNA reads TGTGCCAGCAAGAACAGGGAAGAGACCCAGTACTTC. It specifies CASKNREETQYF. Complete variable domain (other parts from reference TRBV2 and TRBJ2-5): EPEVTQTPSHQVTQMGQEVILRCVPISNHLYFYWYRQILGQKVEFLVSFYNNEISEKSEIFDDQFSVERPDGSNFTLKIRSTKLEDSAMYFCASKNREETQYFGPGTRLLVL.

The chain is built from TRBV29-1 and TRBJ2-5, with 8 bases that match TRBD1. The length of the CDR3 is 14 residues. Trimming removed 7 bases from V and 1 base from J; junction bases left unmatched: 8. CDR1 and CDR2 (germline): SQVTM, ANQGSEA. The DNA of the CDR3 is TGCAGCGCCGAAGGGACAGGCCCCCAAGAGACCCAGTACTTC. It codes for CSAEGTGPQETQYF.

The genes are TRBV3-1 and TRBJ2-7, with TRBD1 as a possible D gene (7 bases). The CDR3 has 15 residues. Germline V lookup: CDR1 LGHDT, CDR2 YNNKEL (reference sequence). Between the trimmed V and J ends, which lost 1 base and 1 base, there was a span of 11 bases. CDR3: CASSQGSGGSYEQYF. The DNA of the CDR3 is TGTGCCAGCAGCCAAGGATCAGGGGGGTCCTACGAGCAGTACTTC.

The sample holds a few counts of this clonotype. The V and J genes are TRBV28 and TRBJ1-5; the match to TRBD1 covers 8 bases. Germline loops: CDR1 MDHEN, CDR2 SYDVKM. The CDR3 has 14 amino acids. The V and J ends lost 5 bases and 6 bases, in that order; junction bases with no gene match: 6. The CDR3 loop reads CASSLDRGFQPQHF. The CDR3 nucleotides read TGTGCCAGCAGTCTAGACAGGGGATTTCAGCCCCAGCATTTT.

The rearrangement links TRBV29-1 to TRBJ2-5, with D perhaps being TRBD1 or TRBD2 (5 bases each). V was cut by 5 bases and J by 2 bases, with 15 bases left in between. Germline V gene sequence: CDR1 SQVTM, CDR2 ANQGSEA. This CDR3 contains 14 residues. In nucleotides, the CDR3 is TGCAGCGTTATCCGACGGGACGGGCAAGAGACCCAGTACTTC. Protein: CSVIRRDGQETQYF.

This clonotype has a handful of counts. This chain joins TRBV21-1 and TRBJ2-7. TRBV21-1 is flagged as a pseudogene. The CDR3 is 13 amino acids. CDR3 in amino acids: CASSTHVTAAQYF. CDR3 DNA: TGTGCCAGCAGCACACATGTGACGGCTGCGCAGTACTTC.

This clonotype was counted between two and nine times. This chain links TRBV27 with TRBJ2-4; D gene ambiguous. Germline CDR1 MNHEY, CDR2 SMNVEV (reference sequence). Trimming removed 2 bases at V and 0 bases at J, with 2 bases between. There are 13 residues in the CDR3. CDR3 nucleotide sequence: TGTGCCAGCAGTTTAATAGCCAAAAACATTCAGTACTTC. This gives the protein CASSLIAKNIQYF.

This clonotype was observed a handful of times. This chain links TRBV6-1 with TRBJ1-4; D remains ambiguous. The length of the CDR3 is 15 residues. Germline CDR1 reads MNHNS; CDR2 reads SASEGT. V was cut by 2 bases and J by 4 bases, with 11 bases left in between. The chain's CDR3 is CASSELQTNNEKLFF. The CDR3, as DNA: TGTGCCAGCAGTGAACTACAGACTAATAATGAAAAACTGTTTTTT.

The chain couples TRBV5-1 to TRBJ2-1; D may be TRBD2 (5 bases). Trimming took off 1 base at V and 0 bases at J, with 11 bases between the two ends. Germline V lookup: CDR1 SGHRS, CDR2 YFSETQ. The CDR3 has 16 amino acids. The CDR3 coding sequence is TGCGCCAGCAGCTTGACCCCGGGGAGCTCCTACAATGAGCAGTTCTTC. Translating gives CASSLTPGSSYNEQFF.

The chain uses TRBV10-2 and TRBJ1-3; no clear D. The germline CDR1 and CDR2 sequences are WSHSY and SAAADI. The length of the CDR3 is 16 residues. V was shortened by 2 bases and J by 0 bases, with 11 bases between the two germline ends. CDR3 nucleotides: TGCGCCAGCAGTGAGGGACTTCTATCCTCTGGAAACACCATATATTTT. Protein product: CASSEGLLSSGNTIYF.

At least ten counts were recorded for this clonotype. The chain combines TRBV25-1 with TRBJ1-1; D gene uncertain. This CDR3 spans 14 amino acids. Trimming left V 0 bases short and J 11 bases short, with 16 bases between. Germline CDR1 reads MGHDK; CDR2 reads SYGVNS. The CDR3 spells CASSEYGWAGEAFF. CDR3 sequence (DNA): TGTGCCAGCAGTGAATACGGCTGGGCAGGAGAGGCTTTCTTT.

The sample holds a few counts of this clonotype. CDR3 in amino acids: CASSLAEGVIGETQYF. The CDR3 nucleotides read TGTGCCAGCAGTTTAGCGGAGGGGGTTATTGGGGAGACCCAGTACTTC. V and J are TRBV12-3 or TRBV12-4 and TRBJ2-5; either TRBD1 or TRBD2 may supply D (6 bases each). V lost 0 bases and J lost 5, with 16 bases in between. The CDR3 runs 16 residues.

The chain joins TRBV19 to TRBJ2-1, with 9 bases that match TRBD1. The CDR3 loop spans 20 amino acids. Germline assignment: CDR1 LNHDA and CDR2 SQIVND (reference sequence). Germline trimming cut 4 bases from V and 4 bases from J; bases unmatched to any gene: 20. The CDR3 protein is CASSTLPGQGVGGVYNEQFF. The CDR3 DNA follows: TGTGCCAGTAGTACTCTACCGGGACAGGGTGTTGGGGGTGTGTACAATGAGCAGTTCTTC.

This clonotype was recorded a few times. The chain joins TRBV11-2 to TRBJ2-5; D may match TRBD1 or TRBD2 (6 bases each). The ends were cut back, 5 bases at V and 5 bases at J, with 21 bases in the middle. The CDR3 length is 16 residues. The germline CDR1 and CDR2 sequences are SGHAT and FQNNGV. CDR3 sequence reads: CASSRDWGAVRETQYF. Here the CDR3 DNA reads TGTGCCAGCAGCCGCGATTGGGGGGCGGTGAGGGAGACCCAGTACTTC.

This clonotype has a handful of counts. This chain uses TRBV5-1 with TRBJ2-7, with 7 bases identical to TRBD1. Germline CDR1 SGHRS, CDR2 YFSETQ. V lost 4 bases, J lost 5 bases, and 9 bases stayed unmatched. This CDR3 region has 14 residues. The CDR3 region has the DNA TGCGCCAGCAGCATCGACAGGGTCCTCAACGAGCAGTACTTC. It specifies CASSIDRVLNEQYF.

This clonotype occurred a few times. A read error may account for a junction end that differs from germline. V gene TRBV7-7 combines with J gene TRBJ2-7; the D gene is possibly TRBD1 (6 bases). Germline CDR1 and CDR2: SSHAT and FNYEAQ (reference sequence). The CDR3 is made up of 13 amino acids. This CDR3 reads CASSIAWGHEQYF. In DNA, the CDR3 is TGTGCTAGCAGCATTGCGTGGGGGCACGAGCAGTACTTC.

This rearrangement joins TRBV7-9 to TRBJ2-7; D may match TRBD1 or TRBD2 (5 bases each). The CDR3 spans 13 residues. V lost 6 bases and J 3 bases, leaving 12 bases between the germline ends. The V gene's germline CDR1 is SEHNR and CDR2 FQNEAQ (reference sequence). The CDR3 DNA is TGTGCCAGCAGGGGACGTGAAGGCTACGAGCAGTACTTC. Amino acid sequence: CASRGREGYEQYF.